This entry concerns a single T cell receptor beta chain. This sample stems from a study of control samples from healthy donors and cancer patients. Profiled with immunoSEQ multiplex PCR; TCRdb holds only in-frame clones, not every one. This sample has 170,000 or so clones, with 94% found just once. The CDR3 length is 16 residues. Trimming pared 6 bases from V and 0 bases from J, leaving 15 bases between. Germline V lookup: CDR1 MDHEN, CDR2 SYDVKM. The clonotype was recovered from a young woman in good health. The chain carries TRBV28 and TRBJ1-3, with a possible D match to TRBD1 (6 bases). The sequenced sample was blood. In DNA, the CDR3 is TGTGCCAGCAGCCCATTGGACAGCCACTCTGGAAACACCATATATTTT. Residues: CASSPLDSHSGNTIYF. The full variable domain, its missing parts supplied by reference TRBV28 and TRBJ1-3, is DVKVTQSSRYLVKRTGEKVFLECVQDMDHENMFWYRQDPGLGLRLIYFSYDVKMKEKGDIPEGYSVSREKKERFSLILESASTNQTSMYLCASSPLDSHSGNTIYFGEGSWLTVV.